What follows are 11 T cell receptor beta chains derived from one specimen sequenced in a study of shared clonotypes between healthy human individuals. Assay used: immunoSEQ multiplex PCR; TCRdb lists only in-frame clones, some missing. The sample records around 1,000,000 clones, approximately 80% being singletons. The sample comprised memory CD4+ T cells from PBMCs. Subset noted: CD45RA-negative fraction. These receptors all stem from a man between 18 and 29 years old in good health. Some clones in this sample may be carry-over from other donors' samples.

This clone was recorded only once. The chain joins TRBV9 to TRBJ1-1; D perhaps matches TRBD1 (5 bases). Germline CDR1 SGDLS, CDR2 YYNGEE. Trimming removed 7 bases from V and 4 bases from J, with 11 bases in between. This CDR3 has 12 amino acids. The CDR3 DNA follows: TGTGCCAGCCAGGGTATCGGCACTGAAGCTTTCTTT. Its protein is CASQGIGTEAFF. Full variable domain (remainder filled in from reference TRBV9 and TRBJ1-1): DSGVTQTPKHLITATGQRVTLRCSPRSGDLSVYWYQQSLDQGLQFLIQYYNGEERAKGNILERFSAQQFPDLHSELNLSSLELGDSALYFCASQGIGTEAFFGQGTRLTVV.

The chain is built from TRBV7-9 and TRBJ1-5; the D is unclear. Germline CDR1 and CDR2: SEHNR and FQNEAQ (reference sequence). The CDR3 consists of 14 residues. The germline V and J ends were trimmed by 5 bases and 5 bases, with 13 bases remaining between them. The CDR3 bases are TGTGCCAGCAGCCTAGGGTGGGGTGATCAGCCCCAGCATTTT. Translation gives CASSLGWGDQPQHF.

The chain carries TRBV4-1 and TRBJ2-3; no firm D call. Germline loops: CDR1 MGHRA, CDR2 YSYEKL. Trimming removed 1 base at V and 4 bases at J, with 18 bases between. The CDR3 contains 17 residues. The DNA of the CDR3 is TGCGCCAGCAGCCAAGCTATCCAAGTGGGCTGGTCAGATACGCAGTATTTT. Translation gives CASSQAIQVGWSDTQYF.

This clone was counted a few times. The genes are TRBV15 and TRBJ1-5; 8 bases are a match to TRBD1. V was clipped by 3 bases and J by 6 bases; unmatched bases: 7. The V gene's germline CDR1 is LNHNV and CDR2 YYDKDF (reference sequence). CDR3 length: 15 residues. CDR3 nucleotide sequence: TGTGCCACCAGCAGCGACAGGGGTAGGGCTCAGCCCCAGCATTTT. This codes for CATSSDRGRAQPQHF. Together with reference TRBV15 and TRBJ1-5, the CDR3 gives the full variable domain: DAMVIQNPRYQVTQFGKPVTLSCSQTLNHNVMYWYQQKSSQAPKLLFHYYDKDFNNEADTPDNFQSRRPNTSFCFLDIRSPGLGDTAMYLCATSSDRGRAQPQHFGDGTRLSIL.

V and J are TRBV5-1 and TRBJ2-1; D is possibly TRBD2 (6 bases). CDR3 length equals 13 residues. Trimming shortened V by 7 bases and J by 5 bases, and 13 bases separated the two germline ends. CDR1 is SGHRS and CDR2 is YFSETQ in the germline V gene. The CDR3: CASAVGGNNEQFF. The CDR3 DNA reads TGCGCCAGCGCCGTGGGGGGTAACAATGAGCAGTTCTTC.

J is TRBJ2-5 and V is TRBV7-3; 7 bases are a match to TRBD1. The V gene end was trimmed by 5 bases and the J gene end by 3 bases; junction bases not matched to a gene: 6. The germline gives CDR1 SGHTA, CDR2 FQGTGA. The CDR3 covers 14 residues. The CDR3 nucleotides read TGTGCCAGCAGCACCGGGACAGCAAAAGAGACCCAGTACTTC. It codes for CASSTGTAKETQYF.

This rearrangement joins TRBV5-8 to TRBJ2-6; D gene uncertain. V was cut by 0 bases and J by 1 base, with 8 bases left in between. This CDR3 spans 16 amino acids. Germline V CDR1 and CDR2: SGHTS, YDEGEE. The chain's CDR3 is CASSLGVGSGANVLTF. DNA of the CDR3: TGTGCCAGCAGCTTGGGGGTGGGTTCTGGGGCCAACGTCCTGACTTTC. Complete variable domain (other parts from reference TRBV5-8 and TRBJ2-6): EAGVTQSPTHLIKTRGQQATLRCSPISGHTSVYWYQQALGLGLQFLLWYDEGEERNRGNFPPRFSGRQFPNYSSELNVNALELEDSALYLCASSLGVGSGANVLTFGAGSRLTVL.

This clone was seen a handful of times. This sequence joins TRBV10-3 and TRBJ2-1, with TRBD1 matching 9 bases. CDR3 length: 12 amino acids. V lost 7 bases to trimming and J lost 15 bases; unmatched junction nucleotides: 10. CDR1 and CDR2 from the germline V gene are ENHRY and SYGVKD. The CDR3 DNA follows: TGTGCCATCAAAAAAACAGGGGGCTTCCCGTTCTTC. It specifies CAIKKTGGFPFF.

V is TRBV5-8 and J is TRBJ1-1; no reliable D call. The CDR3 runs to 12 residues. Trimming took off 0 bases at V and 11 bases at J, with 11 bases between the two ends. Germline V gene lookup returns CDR1 SGHTS and CDR2 YDEGEE. This chain's CDR3 is CASSLARDSAFF. Here the CDR3 DNA reads TGTGCCAGCAGCTTGGCGCGAGATTCGGCTTTCTTT.

V usage is TRBV29-1 and J usage is TRBJ1-2; TRBD1 aligns across 10 bases. Germline CDR1 is SQVTM and CDR2 is ANQGSEA. This CDR3 contains 13 residues. Trimming cost V 8 bases and J 8 bases; bases outside gene matches: 11. CDR3 region: CSSQWGQGLGYTF. As DNA, the CDR3 is TGCAGCTCCCAGTGGGGACAGGGGTTGGGCTACACCTTC.

This chain uses TRBV18 with TRBJ2-3, with 11 bases matching TRBD2. The length of the CDR3 is 18 residues. Germline CDR1 reads KGHSH; CDR2 reads LQKENI. With V trimmed by 0 bases and J by 4 bases, 9 bases remained unmatched. CDR3 sequence (DNA): TGTGCCAGCTCACCACCGAGCCTAGCGGGAGGAACGGCAGATACGCAGTATTTT. The encoded protein is CASSPPSLAGGTADTQYF. Full variable domain (rest looked up from reference TRBV18 and TRBJ2-3): NAGVMQNPRHLVRRRGQEARLRCSPMKGHSHVYWYRQLPEEGLKFMVYLQKENIIDESGMPKERFSAEFPKEGPSILRIQQVVRGDSAAYFCASSPPSLAGGTADTQYFGPGTRLTVL.